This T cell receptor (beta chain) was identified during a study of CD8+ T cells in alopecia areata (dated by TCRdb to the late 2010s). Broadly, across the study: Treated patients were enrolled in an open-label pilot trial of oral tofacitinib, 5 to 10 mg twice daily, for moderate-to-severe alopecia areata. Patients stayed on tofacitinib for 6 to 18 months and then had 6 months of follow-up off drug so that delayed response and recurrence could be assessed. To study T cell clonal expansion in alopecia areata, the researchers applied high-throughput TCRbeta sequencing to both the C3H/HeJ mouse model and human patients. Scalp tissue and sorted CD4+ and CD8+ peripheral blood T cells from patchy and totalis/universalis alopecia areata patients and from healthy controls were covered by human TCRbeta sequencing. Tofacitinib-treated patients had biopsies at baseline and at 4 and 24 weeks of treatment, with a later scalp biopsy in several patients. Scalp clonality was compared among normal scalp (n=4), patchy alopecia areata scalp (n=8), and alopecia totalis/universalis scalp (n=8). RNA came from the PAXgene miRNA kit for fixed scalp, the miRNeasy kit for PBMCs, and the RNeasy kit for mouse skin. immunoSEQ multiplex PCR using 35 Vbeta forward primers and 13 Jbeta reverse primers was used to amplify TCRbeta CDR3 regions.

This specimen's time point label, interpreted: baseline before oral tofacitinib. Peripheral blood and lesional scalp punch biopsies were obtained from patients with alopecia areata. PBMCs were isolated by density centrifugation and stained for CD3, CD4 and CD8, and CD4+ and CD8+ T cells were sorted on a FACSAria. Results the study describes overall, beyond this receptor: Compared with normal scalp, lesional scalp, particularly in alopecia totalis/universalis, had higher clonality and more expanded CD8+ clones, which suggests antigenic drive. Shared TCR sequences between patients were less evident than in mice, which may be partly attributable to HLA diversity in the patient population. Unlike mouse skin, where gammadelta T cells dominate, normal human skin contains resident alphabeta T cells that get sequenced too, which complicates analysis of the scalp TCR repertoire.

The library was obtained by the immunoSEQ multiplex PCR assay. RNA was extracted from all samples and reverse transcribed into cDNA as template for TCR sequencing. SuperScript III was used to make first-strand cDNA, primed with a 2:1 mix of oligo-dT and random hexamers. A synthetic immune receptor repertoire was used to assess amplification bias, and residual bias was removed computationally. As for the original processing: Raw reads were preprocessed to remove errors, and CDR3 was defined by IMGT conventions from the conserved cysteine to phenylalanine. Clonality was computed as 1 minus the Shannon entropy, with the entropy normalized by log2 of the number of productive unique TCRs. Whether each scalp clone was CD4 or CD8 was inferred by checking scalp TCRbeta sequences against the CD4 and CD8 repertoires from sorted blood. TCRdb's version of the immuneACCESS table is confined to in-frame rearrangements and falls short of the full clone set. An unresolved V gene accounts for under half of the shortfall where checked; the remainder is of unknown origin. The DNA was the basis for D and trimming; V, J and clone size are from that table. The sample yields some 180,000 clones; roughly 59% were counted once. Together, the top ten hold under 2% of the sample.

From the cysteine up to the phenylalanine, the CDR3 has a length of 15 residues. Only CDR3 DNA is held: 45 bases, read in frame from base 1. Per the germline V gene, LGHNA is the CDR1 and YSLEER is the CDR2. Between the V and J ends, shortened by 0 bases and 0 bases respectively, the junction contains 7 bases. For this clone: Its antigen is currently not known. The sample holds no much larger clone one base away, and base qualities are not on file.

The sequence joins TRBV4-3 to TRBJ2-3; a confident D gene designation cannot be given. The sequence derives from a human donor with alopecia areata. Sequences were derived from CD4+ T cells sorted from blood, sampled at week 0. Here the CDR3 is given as CASSQDWVSTDTQYF. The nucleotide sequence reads TGCGCCAGCAGCCAAGACTGGGTTAGCACAGATACGCAGTATTTT.